Shown below are 25 T cell receptor beta chains from a single sample sequenced in a study of CD8 T cells in ankylosing spondylitis. TCRdb analysed the 5' RACE reads with MiXCR anew, one entry per CDR3 protein. The sample yields under 300,000 distinct CDR3 sequences, about 10% seen once. The sequenced material came from blood, either unsorted or a sorted T cell fraction (not recorded which). Source of these receptors: a male donor with ankylosing spondylitis or in good health (not recorded which).

This clonotype has only a few counts. The rearrangement uses TRBV7-9 and TRBJ1-5; 12 nucleotides agree with TRBD1. V was clipped by 5 bases and J by 4 bases; unmatched bases: 9. This CDR3 is 17 amino acids long. Germline assignment: CDR1 SEHNR and CDR2 FQNEAQ (reference sequence). Here the CDR3 DNA reads TGTGCCAGCAGCCTCGGGGGACAGGGGGCAAGAAATCAGCCCCAGCATTTT. Protein product: CASSLGGQGARNQPQHF.

This clonotype was observed many times. The gene calls are TRBV15 and TRBJ2-7, with 8 bases identical to TRBD1. This CDR3 region has 14 residues. The V gene's germline CDR1 is LNHNV and CDR2 YYDKDF (reference sequence). The V and J ends lost 8 bases and 5 bases, in that order; junction bases with no gene match: 11. CDR3: CATSKGQAPHEQYF. The CDR3 DNA reads as TGTGCCACCTCTAAGGGACAGGCTCCCCACGAGCAGTACTTC.

This clonotype appeared many times. This sequence joins TRBV21-1 and TRBJ2-4. TRBV21-1 is a known pseudogene. The CDR3 totals 8 residues. The CDR3 bases are TGTGTACGCGGCGGAGAGTACTTC. This gives the protein CVRGGEYF.

This clonotype has at least ten counts. This chain links TRBV20-1 with TRBJ2-1; 9 bases agree with TRBD1. The germline V gene encodes CDR1 DFQATT and CDR2 SNEGSKA (reference sequence). Germline trimming cut 7 bases from V and 5 bases from J; bases unmatched to any gene: 9. CDR3 length equals 14 residues. CDR3 protein: CSVRRDRAHNEQFF. The DNA of the CDR3 is TGCAGTGTCAGACGGGACAGGGCCCACAATGAGCAGTTCTTC.

The V call is TRBV4-2, the J call TRBJ2-2, with D uncertain. The CDR3 is 14 amino acids. Between the trimmed V and J ends, which lost 4 bases and 6 bases, there was a span of 12 bases. Per the germline V gene, CDR1 is LGHNA and CDR2 is YNFKEQ. The CDR3 DNA reads TGTGCCAGCAGCCCCGGGCGAAACTCCGGGGAGCTGTTTTTT. Its translation: CASSPGRNSGELFF.

The table lists this clonotype with many counts. The V call is TRBV4-1, the J call TRBJ2-7; TRBD1 matches at 7 bases. V trimming: 1 base; J trimming: 0 bases; junction bases outside the gene matches: 3. The CDR3 sequence is 15 residues long. From germline, CDR1 is MGHRA and CDR2 YSYEKL. The CDR3 reads CASSQVAGGSYEQYF. CDR3 bases: TGCGCCAGCAGCCAAGTCGCAGGGGGCTCCTACGAGCAGTACTTC.

This chain joins TRBV5-6 and TRBJ2-7, with D possibly TRBD1 on 6 matching bases. V lost 6 bases and J lost 3, with 13 bases in between. Per germline, CDR1 SGHDT and CDR2 YYEEEE. This CDR3 spans 13 amino acids. In nucleotides, the CDR3 is TGTGCCAGCACTCGGGACAACAGCTACGAGCAGTACTTC. Protein: CASTRDNSYEQYF.

This chain joins TRBV3-1 and TRBJ2-7; possibly TRBD2 for D (6 bases). The CDR3 runs to 14 residues. CDR1 is LGHDT and CDR2 is YNNKEL in the germline V gene (reference sequence). The germline V and J ends were trimmed by 4 bases and 1 base, with 11 bases remaining between them. CDR3 nucleotide sequence: TGTGCCAGCAGCCTAGCGGAACCATCCTACGAGCAGTACTTC. Translated: CASSLAEPSYEQYF.

Turning to this clonotype: With a much larger clone just one base away, this may be a read error. V gene TRBV5-1 combines with J gene TRBJ2-3; no reliable D call. Germline CDR1 reads SGHRS; CDR2 reads YFSETQ. This CDR3 has 15 amino acids. The CDR3 is CASSLDGGSTDAQYF. The CDR3 DNA is TGCGCCAGCAGCTTGGATGGCGGTAGCACAGATGCGCAGTATTTT.

In regard to this clonotype: This may stem from a read error, because a much larger clone lies one nucleotide away. The rearrangement uses TRBV20-1 and TRBJ2-1; D might be TRBD2 (5 bases). Trimming shortened V by 8 bases and J by 10 bases, and 18 bases separated the two germline ends. The CDR3 loop spans 12 amino acids. Germline CDR1 reads DFQATT; CDR2 reads SNEGSKA (reference sequence). CDR3 region: CSTPLAGYEQFF. Here the CDR3 DNA reads TGCAGTACCCCGCTAGCTGGTTACGAGCAGTTCTTC.

This clonotype came up a few times. This rearrangement joins TRBV7-9 to TRBJ1-2; unclear D gene. Germline CDR1 reads SEHNR; CDR2 reads FQNEAQ (reference sequence). V dropped 0 bases and J dropped 6 bases, with 8 bases sitting between them. This CDR3 contains 13 residues. The CDR3 DNA sequence: TGTGCCAGCAGCTTAGCACAAAATGATGGCTACACCTTC. This encodes CASSLAQNDGYTF. The whole variable domain, remainder taken from reference TRBV7-9 and TRBJ1-2, is DTGVSQNPRHKITKRGQNVTFRCDPISEHNRLYWYRQTLGQGPEFLTYFQNEAQLEKSRLLSDRFSAERPKGSFSTLEIQRTEQGDSAMYLCASSLAQNDGYTFGSGTRLTVV.

In this sample, this clonotype turned up many times. The chain uses TRBV11-2 and TRBJ2-7; D is possibly TRBD2 (6 bases). This CDR3 region has 14 residues. Trimming shortened V by 5 bases and J by 3 bases, and 14 bases separated the two germline ends. The V gene's germline CDR1 is SGHAT and CDR2 FQNNGV. The CDR3 sequence: CASSPPTGGYEQYF. The CDR3 DNA is TGTGCCAGCAGCCCCCCTACCGGGGGCTACGAGCAGTACTTC.

This clonotype showed up many times. V gene TRBV5-1 combines with J gene TRBJ1-1, with TRBD1 matching 7 bases. Germline V gene lookup returns CDR1 SGHRS and CDR2 YFSETQ. CDR3 size: 14 residues. The junction had 8 bases not matched to a gene; V was cut back by 4 bases and J by 5 bases. The CDR3 spells CASSLNTGVTEAFF. The CDR3 coding sequence is TGCGCCAGCAGCCTAAACACAGGGGTGACTGAAGCTTTCTTT.

This clonotype has at least ten counts. This chain links TRBV6-4 with TRBJ2-1; 10 bases fit TRBD2. Germline V gives CDR1 MRHNA, CDR2 SNTAGT. This CDR3 has 16 amino acids. The V gene end was trimmed by 5 bases and the J gene end by 2 bases; junction bases not matched to a gene: 6. In nucleotides, the CDR3 is TGTGCCAGCAGTCCCTTTACTAGCGGGGCCTACAATGAGCAGTTCTTC. Translation gives CASSPFTSGAYNEQFF.

This clonotype has ten or more counts. The J gene is TRBJ2-3, the V gene TRBV4-2, with 12 bases aligning to TRBD2. The junction had 12 bases not matched to a gene; V was cut back by 0 bases and J by 2 bases. The CDR3 extends over 20 amino acids. Germline loops: CDR1 LGHNA, CDR2 YNFKEQ. The CDR3 protein is CASSQDLRLAGAHSTDTQYF. The CDR3 DNA reads TGTGCCAGCAGCCAAGATCTGAGACTAGCGGGGGCACACTCCACAGATACGCAGTATTTT.

This clonotype was seen many times. V and J are TRBV7-2 and TRBJ1-2; TRBD1 is a possible D gene (5 bases). Germline V gene data show CDR1 as SGHTA and CDR2 as FQGNSA. Between the trimmed V and J ends, which lost 5 bases and 0 bases, there was a span of 16 bases. The CDR3 is 16 amino acids. CDR3 DNA sequence: TGTGCCAGCAGCCTCCTTGTAGGGGTTGCTAACTATGGCTACACCTTC. The encoded protein is CASSLLVGVANYGYTF.

This clonotype was picked up many times. The chain combines TRBV5-5 with TRBJ2-3; 10 nucleotides agree with TRBD1. Germline V gene sequence: CDR1 SGHKS, CDR2 YYEKEE (reference sequence). The trim removed 3 bases at V and 2 bases at J, leaving 6 bases unmatched. The CDR3 covers 16 residues. CDR3 sequence: CASSWADRGYTDTQYF. The CDR3 nucleotides are TGTGCCAGCAGCTGGGCGGACAGGGGGTACACAGATACGCAGTATTTT.

V and J are TRBV3-1 and TRBJ2-2, with D perhaps matching TRBD2 (6 bases). Germline values: CDR1 LGHDT, CDR2 YNNKEL (reference sequence). This CDR3 has 16 amino acids. V shed 2 bases and J shed 0 bases, with 10 bases lying between them. In DNA form, the CDR3 reads TGTGCCAGCAGCCAAACGGGGGATCCGAACACCGGGGAGCTGTTTTTT. Translated, it gives CASSQTGDPNTGELFF.

This clonotype has more than one count but fewer than ten. Possible read error: a much larger clone is one base away. The V and J genes are TRBV30 and TRBJ2-7; weak D call: TRBD2 (6 bases). In germline, CDR1 is GTSNPN, CDR2 SVGIG (reference sequence). The CDR3 contains 13 residues. The CDR3 here is CVWSDGSSYEQYF. CDR3 DNA: TGTGTCTGGTCGGACGGGAGCTCCTACGAGCAGTACTTC.

This clonotype was observed many times. The V call is TRBV10-2, the J call TRBJ1-1; the match to TRBD1 covers 9 bases. Germline CDR1 is WSHSY and CDR2 is SAAADI. With V trimmed by 0 bases and J by 7 bases, 9 bases remained unmatched. The CDR3 loop spans 16 amino acids. CDR3 region: CASSESRGQGSSEAFF. The DNA for the CDR3 is TGCGCCAGCAGTGAGTCTAGAGGACAGGGGAGTAGTGAAGCTTTCTTT.

This clonotype was recorded many times. The J gene is TRBJ2-1, the V gene TRBV7-9; 11 nucleotides match TRBD2. Germline V gives CDR1 SEHNR, CDR2 FQNEAQ (reference sequence). Trimming cost V 5 bases and J 4 bases; bases outside gene matches: 4. This CDR3 is 15 amino acids long. CDR3 in DNA: TGTGCCAGCAGCCCCCGACTAGCGGGGTACAATGAGCAGTTCTTC. It encodes CASSPRLAGYNEQFF.

In its sample, this clonotype was seen a few times. J is TRBJ1-3 and V is TRBV4-1, with TRBD1 as a possible D gene (5 bases). Deletions cut 5 bases from V and 0 bases from J, with 11 bases between. The CDR3 spans 15 residues. CDR1 is MGHRA, CDR2 YSYEKL, per germline. CDR3 DNA sequence: TGCGCCAGCAGCTCTACAGGCCTCTCTGGAAACACCATATATTTT. Its protein product is CASSSTGLSGNTIYF.

This clonotype was seen a few times. The rearrangement joins TRBV7-9 to TRBJ2-6; D may match TRBD1 or TRBD2 (5 bases each). The V end lost 2 bases, the J end lost 0 bases, and 11 bases lay between the germline ends. The CDR3 is made up of 17 amino acids. The germline V gene has CDR1 SEHNR and CDR2 FQNEAQ (reference sequence). CDR3: CASSLSAGSSGANVLTF. CDR3 nucleotides: TGTGCCAGCAGCTTATCCGCAGGGAGCTCTGGGGCCAACGTCCTGACTTTC. The full variable domain, in which reference TRBV7-9 and TRBJ2-6 provide the parts outside the CDR3, is DTGVSQNPRHKITKRGQNVTFRCDPISEHNRLYWYRQTLGQGPEFLTYFQNEAQLEKSRLLSDRFSAERPKGSFSTLEIQRTEQGDSAMYLCASSLSAGSSGANVLTFGAGSRLTVL.

This clonotype was observed at least ten times. The chain combines TRBV7-2 with TRBJ2-7; 13 positions agree with TRBD2. Germline V gene sequence: CDR1 SGHTA, CDR2 FQGNSA. This CDR3 is built from 14 residues. The J segment lost 5 bases and the V segment lost 5 bases, leaving 3 bases of the junction unmatched. The CDR3 nucleotides read TGTGCCAGCAGCACCGGACTAGCGGGAGACGAGCAGTACTTC. The encoded protein is CASSTGLAGDEQYF.

This clonotype was seen at least ten times. The J gene is TRBJ2-7, the V gene TRBV3-1; 7 bases fit TRBD2. Germline assignment: CDR1 LGHDT and CDR2 YNNKEL (reference sequence). The CDR3 sequence is 16 residues long. V was clipped by 0 bases and J by 1 base; unmatched bases: 6. The chain's CDR3 is CASSQDSAGTSYEQYF. The CDR3 bases are TGTGCCAGCAGCCAAGATTCAGCGGGGACTTCCTACGAGCAGTACTTC.